The rows below give T cell receptor beta chains drawn from one sample of a study of siplizumab effects on memory and regulatory T cells. The method was immunoSEQ multiplex PCR; TCRdb's version includes in-frame clones alone and lacks a portion of them. The sample shows some 5,000 clones, about 50% of them seen only once. The antigens these receptors bind are not known. The sequenced sample consisted of CFSE-low (dividing) CD8+ T cells sorted from an allogeneic mixed lymphocyte reaction. The origin of the receptors is a human donor in good health; the cells came from an allogeneic mixed lymphocyte reaction. Some clones in this sample may be carry-over from other donors' samples. Both conserved end residues are part of each CDR3. Fields, in order: J gene, V gene, D gene, clone size, CDR3 protein, CDR3 DNA. A D gene is named only where the DNA matches it firmly. Size is omitted from some rows. Given values are once, few, many or a class for expanded clones.

J: TRBJ2-7
V: TRBV5-6
D: -
size: -
CDR3: CASSFASASYEQYF
DNA: TGTGCCAGCAGCTTCGCTAGCGCCTCCTACGAGCAGTACTTC

J: TRBJ2-7
V: TRBV11-1
D: -
size: -
CDR3: CASSLQGPEQYF
DNA: TGTGCCAGCAGCTTACAGGGCCCCGAGCAGTACTTC

J: TRBJ2-7
V: TRBV5-8
D: TRBD1
size: -
CDR3: CASSLVTGWNYEQYF
DNA: TGTGCCAGCAGCTTGGTGACAGGGTGGAACTACGAGCAGTACTTC

J: TRBJ2-7
V: TRBV4-1
D: TRBD1
size: -
CDR3: CASSHNNGGQGFYEQYF
DNA: TGCGCCAGCAGCCACAATAACGGCGGACAGGGGTTCTACGAGCAGTACTTC

J: TRBJ2-7
V: TRBV28
D: -
size: -
CDR3: CASSKYEQYF
DNA: TGTGCCAGCAGTAAATACGAGCAGTACTTC

J: TRBJ1-2
V: TRBV30
D: -
size: few
CDR3: CAWSVTAFMGYTF
DNA: TGTGCCTGGAGTGTAACCGCTTTTATGGGCTACACCTTC

J: TRBJ2-1
V: TRBV11-2
D: TRBD2
size: few
CDR3: CASSLGRLAVNNEQFF
DNA: TGTGCCAGCAGCTTGGGTCGGCTAGCGGTGAACAATGAGCAGTTCTTC

J: TRBJ2-4
V: TRBV19
D: -
size: once
CDR3: CASSARPAAGAKNIQYF
DNA: TGTGCCAGTAGTGCCCGCCCAGCAGCCGGGGCCAAAAACATTCAGTACTTC

J: TRBJ2-7
V: TRBV7-6
D: TRBD2
size: -
CDR3: CASSQRGAGFYEQYF
DNA: TGTGCCAGCAGCCAGCGGGGGGCGGGATTCTACGAGCAGTACTTC

J: TRBJ1-5
V: TRBV7-6
D: TRBD1
size: -
CDR3: CASSFGTANQPQHF
DNA: TGTGCCAGCAGCTTCGGGACAGCCAATCAGCCCCAGCATTTT

J: TRBJ2-2
V: TRBV9
D: -
size: few
CDR3: CASSVAWGDTGELFF
DNA: TGTGCCAGCAGCGTAGCTTGGGGGGACACCGGGGAGCTGTTTTTT

J: TRBJ1-3
V: TRBV5-1
D: -
size: -
CDR3: CASSLDGDSGNTIYF
DNA: TGCGCCAGCAGCTTGGATGGAGACTCTGGAAACACCATATATTTT

J: TRBJ2-1
V: TRBV9
D: -
size: -
CDR3: CASSASVHPTNNEQFF
DNA: TGTGCCAGCAGCGCTTCCGTTCACCCAACCAACAATGAGCAGTTCTTC

J: TRBJ2-7
V: TRBV6-5
D: TRBD1
size: -
CDR3: CASSPGTGNYEQYF
DNA: TGTGCCAGCAGCCCGGGGACAGGAAACTACGAGCAGTACTTC

J: TRBJ2-7
V: TRBV13
D: TRBD1
size: many
CDR3: CASSLLLGDRAYEQYF
DNA: TGTGCCAGCAGCTTACTACTCGGGGACAGGGCCTACGAGCAGTACTTC

J: TRBJ2-1
V: TRBV27
D: TRBD2
size: -
CDR3: CASSLGTSGRAQFF
DNA: TGTGCCAGCAGTTTAGGGACTAGCGGGAGAGCGCAGTTCTTC

J: TRBJ1-2
V: TRBV18
D: -
size: -
CDR3: CASSTTGGSIYGYTF
DNA: TGTGCCAGCTCAACCACGGGGGGCTCGATCTATGGCTACACCTTC